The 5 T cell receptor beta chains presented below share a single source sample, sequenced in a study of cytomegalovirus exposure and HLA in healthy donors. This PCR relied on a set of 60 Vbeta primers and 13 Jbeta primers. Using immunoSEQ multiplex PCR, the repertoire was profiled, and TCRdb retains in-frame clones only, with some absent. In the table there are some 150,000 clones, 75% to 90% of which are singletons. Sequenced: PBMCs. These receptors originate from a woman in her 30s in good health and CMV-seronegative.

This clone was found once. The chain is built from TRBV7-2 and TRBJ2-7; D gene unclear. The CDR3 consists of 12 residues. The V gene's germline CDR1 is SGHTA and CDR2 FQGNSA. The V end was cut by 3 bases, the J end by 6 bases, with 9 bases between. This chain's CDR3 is CASSFWLSEQYF. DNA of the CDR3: TGTGCCAGCAGCTTCTGGCTGTCCGAGCAGTACTTC.

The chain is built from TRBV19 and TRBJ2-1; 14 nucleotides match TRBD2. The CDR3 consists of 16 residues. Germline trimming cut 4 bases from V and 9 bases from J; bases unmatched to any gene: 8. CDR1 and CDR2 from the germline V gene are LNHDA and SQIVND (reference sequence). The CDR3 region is CASSTWTSGGPGEQFF. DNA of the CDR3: TGTGCCAGTAGTACCTGGACTAGCGGGGGGCCCGGTGAGCAGTTCTTC.

The CDR3 sequence is CASSPQSGLSYEQYF. CDR3 coding DNA: TGTGCCAGCAGCCCCCAGAGCGGACTCTCCTACGAGCAGTACTTC. The chain recombines TRBV9 with TRBJ2-7, with D possibly TRBD2 on 5 matching bases. V was cut by 4 bases and J by 0 bases, with 14 bases left in between. CDR1 and CDR2 (germline): SGDLS, YYNGEE. The CDR3 contains 15 residues.

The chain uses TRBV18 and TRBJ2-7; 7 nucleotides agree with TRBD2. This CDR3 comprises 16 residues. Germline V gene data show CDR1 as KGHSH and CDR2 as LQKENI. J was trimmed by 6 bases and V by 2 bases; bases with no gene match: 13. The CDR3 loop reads CASSPAYGNGGGEQYF. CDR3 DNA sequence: TGTGCCAGCTCACCAGCATATGGGAACGGCGGGGGCGAGCAGTACTTC.

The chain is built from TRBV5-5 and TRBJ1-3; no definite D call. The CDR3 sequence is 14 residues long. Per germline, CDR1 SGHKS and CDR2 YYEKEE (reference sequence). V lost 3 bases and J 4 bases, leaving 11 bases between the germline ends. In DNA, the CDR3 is TGTGCCAGCAGCTGGGATGGGAGCGGAAACACCATATATTTT. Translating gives CASSWDGSGNTIYF.